The source of this T cell receptor (beta chain) is a study of early T cells in non-severe SARS-CoV-2 infection. Unique molecular identifiers were added to individual cDNA molecules. TCRdb re-called the 5' RACE reads through MiXCR, storing one row per CDR3 protein. The profile shows under 55,000 distinct CDR3 sequences, around a tenth of them singletons. This clonotype has more than one count but fewer than ten. Its matching antigen is unknown. Study findings and constraints: Sequences matched to VDJdb favored anti-spike CD8 responses, while private and CD4 specificities were missed.

The specimen sequenced was whole blood. The receptor's source is an adult who was a healthcare worker with PCR-confirmed SARS-CoV-2 infection or an uninfected control (not recorded which).

DNA of the CDR3: TGTGCCAGCAGCTTAGTACTGGGAAACGGGGAGCTGTTTTTT. Translation gives CASSLVLGNGELFF. The rearrangement uses TRBV13 and TRBJ2-2; D gene ambiguous. Germline V lookup: CDR1 PRHDT, CDR2 FYEKMQ (reference sequence). V was shortened by 1 base and J by 7 bases, with 10 bases between the two germline ends. This CDR3 has 14 amino acids.